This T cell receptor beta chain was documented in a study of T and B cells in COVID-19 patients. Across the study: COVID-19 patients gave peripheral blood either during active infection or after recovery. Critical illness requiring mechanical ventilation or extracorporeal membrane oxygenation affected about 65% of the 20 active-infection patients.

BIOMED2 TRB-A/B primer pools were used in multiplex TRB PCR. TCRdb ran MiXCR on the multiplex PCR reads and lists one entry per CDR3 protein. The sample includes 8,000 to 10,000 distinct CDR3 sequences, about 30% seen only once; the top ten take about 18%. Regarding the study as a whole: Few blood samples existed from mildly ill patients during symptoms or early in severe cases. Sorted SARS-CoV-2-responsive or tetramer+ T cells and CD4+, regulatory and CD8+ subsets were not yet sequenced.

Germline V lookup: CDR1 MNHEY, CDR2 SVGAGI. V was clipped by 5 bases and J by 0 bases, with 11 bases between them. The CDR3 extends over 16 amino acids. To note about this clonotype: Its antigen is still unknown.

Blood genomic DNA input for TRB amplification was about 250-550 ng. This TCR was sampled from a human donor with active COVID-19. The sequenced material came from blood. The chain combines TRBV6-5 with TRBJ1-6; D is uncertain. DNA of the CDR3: TGTGCCAGCAGTGGCAGTACCAGCTCCTATAATTCACCCCTCCACTTT. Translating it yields CASSGSTSSYNSPLHF.